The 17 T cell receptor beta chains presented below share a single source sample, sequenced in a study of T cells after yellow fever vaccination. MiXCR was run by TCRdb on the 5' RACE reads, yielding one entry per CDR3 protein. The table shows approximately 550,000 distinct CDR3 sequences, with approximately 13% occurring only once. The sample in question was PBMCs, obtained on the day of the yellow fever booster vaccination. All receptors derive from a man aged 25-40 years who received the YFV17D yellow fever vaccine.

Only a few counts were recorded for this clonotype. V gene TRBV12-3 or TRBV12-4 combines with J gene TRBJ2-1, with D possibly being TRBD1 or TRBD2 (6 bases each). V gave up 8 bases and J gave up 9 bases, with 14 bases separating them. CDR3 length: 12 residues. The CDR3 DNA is TGTGCCAGCGTATTGGGGGGCGGTGAGCAGTTCTTC. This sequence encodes CASVLGGGEQFF.

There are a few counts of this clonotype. This CDR3 reads CASSSESDNEQFF. The CDR3 DNA follows: TGTGCCAGCAGCTCGGAATCAGACAATGAGCAGTTCTTC. V gene TRBV11-2 combines with J gene TRBJ2-1; D gene uncertain. Trimming took 4 bases from V and 5 from J, leaving 9 bases between them. The CDR3 runs 13 residues. The germline gives CDR1 SGHAT, CDR2 FQNNGV.

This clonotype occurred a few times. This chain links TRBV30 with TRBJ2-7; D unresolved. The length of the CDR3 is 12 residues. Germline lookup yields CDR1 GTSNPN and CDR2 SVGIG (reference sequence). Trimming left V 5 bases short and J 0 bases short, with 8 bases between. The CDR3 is CAWSPSSYEQYF. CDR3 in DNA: TGTGCCTGGTCCCCAAGCTCCTACGAGCAGTACTTC.

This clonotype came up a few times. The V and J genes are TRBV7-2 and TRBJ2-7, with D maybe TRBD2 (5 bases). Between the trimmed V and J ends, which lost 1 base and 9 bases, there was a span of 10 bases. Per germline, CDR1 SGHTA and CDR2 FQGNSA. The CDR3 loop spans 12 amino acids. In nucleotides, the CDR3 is TGTGCCAGCAGCTTAGTGGGGAGTGTGCAGTACTTC. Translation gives CASSLVGSVQYF.

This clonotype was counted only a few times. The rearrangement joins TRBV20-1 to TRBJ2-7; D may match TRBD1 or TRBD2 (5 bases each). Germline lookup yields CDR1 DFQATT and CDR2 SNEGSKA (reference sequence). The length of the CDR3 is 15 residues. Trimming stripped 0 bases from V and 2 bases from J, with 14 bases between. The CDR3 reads CSARDLSGPPYEQYF. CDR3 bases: TGCAGTGCTAGAGATCTATCGGGACCTCCCTACGAGCAGTACTTC.

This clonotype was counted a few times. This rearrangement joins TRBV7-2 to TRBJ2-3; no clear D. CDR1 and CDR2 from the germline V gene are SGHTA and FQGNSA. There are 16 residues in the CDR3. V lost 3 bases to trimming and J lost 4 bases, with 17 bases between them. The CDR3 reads CASSLSTTIRADTQYF. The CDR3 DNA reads TGTGCCAGCAGCTTGTCTACAACCATTCGCGCAGATACGCAGTATTTT.

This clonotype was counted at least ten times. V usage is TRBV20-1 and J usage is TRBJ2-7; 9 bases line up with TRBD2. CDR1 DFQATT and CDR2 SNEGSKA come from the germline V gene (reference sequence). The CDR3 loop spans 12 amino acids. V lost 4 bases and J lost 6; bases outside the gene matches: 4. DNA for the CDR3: TGCAGTGCTACCTCTAGCGGGATCGAGCAGTACTTC. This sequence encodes CSATSSGIEQYF.

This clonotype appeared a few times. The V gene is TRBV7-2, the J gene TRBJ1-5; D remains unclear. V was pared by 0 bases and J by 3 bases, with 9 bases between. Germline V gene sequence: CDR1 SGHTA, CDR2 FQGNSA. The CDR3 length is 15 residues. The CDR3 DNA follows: TGTGCCAGCAGCTTAGCAGGGTATGACAATCAGCCCCAGCATTTT. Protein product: CASSLAGYDNQPQHF. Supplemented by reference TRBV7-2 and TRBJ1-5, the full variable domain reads GAGVSQSPSNKVTEKGKDVELRCDPISGHTALYWYRQSLGQGLEFLIYFQGNSAPDKSGLPSDRFSAERTGGSVSTLTIQRTQQEDSAVYLCASSLAGYDNQPQHFGDGTRLSIL.

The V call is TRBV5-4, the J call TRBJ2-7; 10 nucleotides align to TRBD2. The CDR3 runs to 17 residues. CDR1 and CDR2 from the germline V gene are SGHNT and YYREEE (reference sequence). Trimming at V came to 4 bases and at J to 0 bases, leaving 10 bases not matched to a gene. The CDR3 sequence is CASSGGLAGGISYEQYF. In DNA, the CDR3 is TGTGCCAGCAGCGGGGGGTTAGCGGGAGGAATCTCCTACGAGCAGTACTTC. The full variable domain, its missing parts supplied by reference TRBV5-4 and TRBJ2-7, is ETGVTQSPTHLIKTRGQQVTLRCSSQSGHNTVSWYQQALGQGPQFIFQYYREEENGRGNFPPRFSGLQFPNYSSELNVNALELDDSALYLCASSGGLAGGISYEQYFGPGTRLTVT.

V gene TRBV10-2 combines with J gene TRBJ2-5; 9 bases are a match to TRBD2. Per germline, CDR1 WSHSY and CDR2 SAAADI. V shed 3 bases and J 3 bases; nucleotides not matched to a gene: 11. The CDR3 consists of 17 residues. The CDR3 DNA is TGCGCCAGCAGTGATTCCGTAGGGACTAGCACTAAAGAGACCCAGTACTTC. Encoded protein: CASSDSVGTSTKETQYF.

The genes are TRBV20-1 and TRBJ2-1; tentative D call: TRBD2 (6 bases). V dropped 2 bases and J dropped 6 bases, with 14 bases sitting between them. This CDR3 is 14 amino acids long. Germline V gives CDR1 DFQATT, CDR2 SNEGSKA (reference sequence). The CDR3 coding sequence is TGCAGTGCTAGAACCGGGCGGGACCCCAATGAGCAGTTCTTC. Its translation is CSARTGRDPNEQFF.

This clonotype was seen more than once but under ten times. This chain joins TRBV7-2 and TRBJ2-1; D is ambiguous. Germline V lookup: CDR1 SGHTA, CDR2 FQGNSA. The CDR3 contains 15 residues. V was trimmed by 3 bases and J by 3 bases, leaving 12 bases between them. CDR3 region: CASSLRQAGYNEQFF. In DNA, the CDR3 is TGTGCCAGCAGCTTGCGTCAGGCTGGCTACAATGAGCAGTTCTTC.

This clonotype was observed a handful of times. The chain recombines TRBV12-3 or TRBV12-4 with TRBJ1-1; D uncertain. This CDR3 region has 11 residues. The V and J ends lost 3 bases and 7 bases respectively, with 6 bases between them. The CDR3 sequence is CASSFGFEAFF. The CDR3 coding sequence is TGTGCCAGCAGTTTTGGTTTTGAAGCTTTCTTT.

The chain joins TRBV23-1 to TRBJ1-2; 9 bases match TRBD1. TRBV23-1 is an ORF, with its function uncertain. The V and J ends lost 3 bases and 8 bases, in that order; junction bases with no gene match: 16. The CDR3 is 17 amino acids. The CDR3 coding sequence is TGCGCCAGCAGTCAGTCCCGGGACAGGGACGGGACCGAGGGCTACACCTTC. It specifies CASSQSRDRDGTEGYTF.

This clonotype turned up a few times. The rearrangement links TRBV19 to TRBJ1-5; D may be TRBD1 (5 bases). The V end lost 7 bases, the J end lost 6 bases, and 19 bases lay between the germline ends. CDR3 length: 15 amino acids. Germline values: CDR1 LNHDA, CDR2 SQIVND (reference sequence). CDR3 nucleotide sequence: TGTGCCAGTAACCAAGAACGGGGGATCTTTCAGCCCCAGCATTTT. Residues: CASNQERGIFQPQHF. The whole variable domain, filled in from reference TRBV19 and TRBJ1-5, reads DGGITQSPKYLFRKEGQNVTLSCEQNLNHDAMYWYRQDPGQGLRLIYYSQIVNDFQKGDIAEGYSVSREKKESFPLTVTSAQKNPTAFYLCASNQERGIFQPQHFGDGTRLSIL.

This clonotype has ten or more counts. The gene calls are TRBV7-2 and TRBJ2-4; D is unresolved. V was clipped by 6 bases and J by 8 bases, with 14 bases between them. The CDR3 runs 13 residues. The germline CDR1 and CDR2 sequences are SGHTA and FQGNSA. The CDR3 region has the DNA TGTGCCAGCAGTTGGGTACCCAGCGACATTCAGTACTTC. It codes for CASSWVPSDIQYF.

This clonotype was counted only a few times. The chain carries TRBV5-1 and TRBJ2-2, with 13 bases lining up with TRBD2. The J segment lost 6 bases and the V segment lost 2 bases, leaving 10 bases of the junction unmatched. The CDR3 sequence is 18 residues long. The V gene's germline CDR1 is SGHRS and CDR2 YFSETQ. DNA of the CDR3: TGCGCCAGCAGCTTAGGACTAGCGGGAGAATATACACCCGGGGAGCTGTTTTTT. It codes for CASSLGLAGEYTPGELFF.